Listed below are T cell receptor beta chains from one sample, sequenced in a study of blood T cell repertoires in COVID-19. Generated by immunoSEQ multiplex PCR, the TCRdb table keeps only in-frame clones and is missing some. The table has about 140,000 clones, about 80% seen once. Sequencing was carried out using peripheral blood. These receptor sequences come from a human donor in a cohort sampled during active COVID-19. Both conserved end residues are trimmed from each CDR3. Where a row states a size, it is once, few, many or the class of an expanded clone; other rows omit it.

V	J	size	CDR3
TRBV27	TRBJ2-3	NA	ASSSLAGGQPDTQY
TRBV5-1	TRBJ1-1	NA	ASSLENRVNTEAF
TRBV9	TRBJ2-1	few	ASSPRPSSGEQF
TRBV5-5	TRBJ2-1	NA	ASSLGTSFEQF
TRBV5-3	TRBJ1-2	NA	ARSPNRDRGLANYGYT
TRBV6-1	TRBJ1-2	NA	ASREEAEYRYYGYT
TRBV5-1	TRBJ2-3	NA	ASTREAADTQY
TRBV7-9	TRBJ1-4	few	ASRPGTGRSVREKLF
TRBV19	TRBJ1-5	NA	ASRLTGSQPQH
TRBV11-2	TRBJ2-7	NA	ASSSREGSYEQY
TRBV6-5	TRBJ1-2	NA	ASLGTDYGYT
TRBV6-1	TRBJ1-6	NA	ASREAGHNNSPLH
TRBV10-3	TRBJ1-2	NA	AISERTPFGYT
TRBV20-1	TRBJ2-7	NA	SATSSGAEY
TRBV5-8	TRBJ1-4	NA	ASSVTGGIREKLF
TRBV5-1	TRBJ2-5	NA	ASSLELFQETQY
TRBV6-5	TRBJ1-6	NA	ASRDTGNSPLH
TRBV4-1	TRBJ1-2	NA	ASSQLTGGKDYGYT
TRBV5-8	TRBJ2-5	NA	ASSLYGAREAETQY
TRBV7-9	TRBJ2-3	many	ASSSFTGTGVPDTQY
TRBV6-6	TRBJ2-2	NA	ASTHTPARTGELF
TRBV7-2	TRBJ2-5	few	ASSLGRVETQY
TRBV28	TRBJ2-2	NA	ASSPSPQGRGTGELF
TRBV6-5	TRBJ1-1	few	ASSYQNTEAF
TRBV18	TRBJ2-7	NA	ASSSSAYEQY
TRBV5-1	TRBJ2-3	NA	ASSSRGRVGDTQY
TRBV21-1	TRBJ2-2	once	ASSKDRDNGELF
TRBV7-7	TRBJ1-2	NA	ASSQRDTHYGYT